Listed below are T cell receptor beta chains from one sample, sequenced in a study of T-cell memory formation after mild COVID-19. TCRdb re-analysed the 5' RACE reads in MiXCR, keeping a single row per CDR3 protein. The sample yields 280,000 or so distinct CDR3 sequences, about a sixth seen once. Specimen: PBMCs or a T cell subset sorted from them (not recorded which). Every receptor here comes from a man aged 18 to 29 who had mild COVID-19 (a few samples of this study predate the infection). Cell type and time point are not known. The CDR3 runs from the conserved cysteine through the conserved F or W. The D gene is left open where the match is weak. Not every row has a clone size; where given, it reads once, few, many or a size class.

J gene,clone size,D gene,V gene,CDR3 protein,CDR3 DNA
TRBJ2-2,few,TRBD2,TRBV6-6,CASSRGGGATGELFF,TGTGCCAGCAGCCGCGGCGGGGGGGCCACCGGGGAGCTGTTTTTT
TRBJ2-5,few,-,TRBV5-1,CASSPSAPETQYF,TGCGCCAGCAGCCCGTCCGCCCCAGAGACCCAGTACTTC
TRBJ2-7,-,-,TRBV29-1,CSVEDDSGVEQYF,TGCAGCGTTGAAGATGATTCCGGGGTCGAGCAGTACTTC
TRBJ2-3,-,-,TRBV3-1,CASSLLASTDTQYF,TGTGCCAGCAGCCTTCTTGCCAGCACAGATACGCAGTATTTT
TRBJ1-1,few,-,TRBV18,CASRGVFDLRGSNTEAFF,TGTGCCAGCCGAGGGGTTTTTGATCTCAGGGGATCGAACACTGAAGCTTTCTTT
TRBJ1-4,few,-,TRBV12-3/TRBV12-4,CASSLNHQGELFF,TGTGCCAGCAGCCTAAATCATCAGGGAGAACTGTTTTTT
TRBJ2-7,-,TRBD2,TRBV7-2,CASSRRLAGEQYF,TGTGCCAGCAGCCGTAGACTAGCGGGTGAGCAGTACTTC
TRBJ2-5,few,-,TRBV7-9,CASSLGVGRETQYF,TGTGCCAGCAGCTTAGGGGTCGGGAGAGAGACCCAGTACTTC
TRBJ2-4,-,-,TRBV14,CASSLDHSGIQYF,TGTGCCAGCAGTCTTGACCACTCCGGCATTCAGTACTTC
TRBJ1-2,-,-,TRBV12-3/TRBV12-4,CASSFGGLVYGYTF,TGTGCCAGCAGTTTCGGGGGATTAGTCTATGGCTACACCTTC
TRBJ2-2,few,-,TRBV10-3,CAAGKGEITGELFF,TGTGCCGCGGGTAAAGGGGAGATCACCGGGGAGCTGTTTTTT
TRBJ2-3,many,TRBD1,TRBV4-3,CASSQLISRTGITDTQYF,TGCGCCAGCAGCCAACTTATCTCGAGGACAGGGATAACAGATACGCAGTATTTT
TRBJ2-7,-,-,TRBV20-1,CSASRAYEQYF,TGCAGTGCTAGTAGGGCGTACGAGCAGTACTTC
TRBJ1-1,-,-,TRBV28,CASSLLLFSIF,TGTGCCAGCAGTTTACTCCTTTTTTCGATCTTT
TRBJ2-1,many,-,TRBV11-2,CASNPTPTTGYNEQFF,TGTGCCAGCAACCCAACTCCCACCACAGGGTACAATGAGCAGTTCTTC
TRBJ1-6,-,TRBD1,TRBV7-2,CASSTTGDNSPLHF,TGTGCCAGCAGCACGACAGGGGATAATTCACCCCTCCACTTT
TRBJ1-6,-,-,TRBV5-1,CASSLGQPISYLHF,TGCGCCAGCAGCTTGGGACAGCCGATTAGTTACCTCCACTTT
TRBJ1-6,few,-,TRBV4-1,CVSSQGIFPTQTTLHF,TGCGTCAGCAGCCAAGGGATTTTCCCTACCCAAACCACCCTCCACTTT
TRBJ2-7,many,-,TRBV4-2,CASSQEGWGQSSYEQYF,TGTGCCAGCAGCCAAGAAGGTTGGGGGCAGAGCTCCTACGAGCAGTACTTC
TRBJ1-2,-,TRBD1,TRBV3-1,CASSHTGQGDYGYTF,TGTGCCAGCAGTCACACCGGACAGGGGGACTATGGCTACACCTTC
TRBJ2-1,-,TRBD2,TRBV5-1,CASSVGLAGLSSYNEQFF,TGCGCCAGCAGCGTGGGACTAGCGGGGCTTTCCTCCTACAATGAGCAGTTCTTC
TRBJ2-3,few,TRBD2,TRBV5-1,CASSSLAGGPTDTQYF,TGCGCCAGCAGCTCACTAGCGGGGGGCCCCACAGATACGCAGTATTTT
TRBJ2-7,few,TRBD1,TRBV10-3,CAISSGQDYEQYF,TGTGCCATCAGTTCGGGACAGGACTACGAGCAGTACTTC
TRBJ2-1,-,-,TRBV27,CASSLRQGRNNEQFF,TGTGCCAGCAGTTTAAGGCAGGGAAGGAACAATGAGCAGTTCTTC
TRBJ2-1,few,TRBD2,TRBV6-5,CASSYSGGGLNEQFF,TGTGCCAGCAGTTACTCGGGCGGGGGGCTGAATGAGCAGTTCTTC
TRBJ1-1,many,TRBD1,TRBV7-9,CASSRQGNTEAFF,TGTGCCAGCAGCCGACAGGGGAACACTGAAGCTTTCTTT
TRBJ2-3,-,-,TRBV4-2,CASSQDRGSSTDTQYF,TGCGCCAGCAGCCAAGATCGAGGCTCTAGCACAGATACGCAGTATTTT
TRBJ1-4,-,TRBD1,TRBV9,CASSATGQLNEKLFF,TGTGCCAGCAGCGCCACGGGACAGCTTAATGAAAAACTGTTTTTT
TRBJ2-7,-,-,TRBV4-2,CASSQDWGGSYEQYF,TGTGCCAGCAGCCAAGATTGGGGAGGTTCCTACGAGCAGTACTTC
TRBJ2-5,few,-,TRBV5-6,CASTLAREETQYF,TGTGCCAGCACCCTGGCCAGGGAAGAGACCCAGTACTTC
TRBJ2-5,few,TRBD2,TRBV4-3,CASRHLAGDETQYF,TGCGCCAGCAGGCATCTAGCGGGGGACGAGACCCAGTACTTC
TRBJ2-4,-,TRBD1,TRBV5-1,CASSAGTGSGVGNIQYF,TGCGCCAGCAGCGCCGGGACAGGGTCCGGTGTGGGTAACATTCAGTACTTC
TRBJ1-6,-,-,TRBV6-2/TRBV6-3,CASSYSTVYNSPLHF,TGTGCCAGCAGTTACTCGACGGTCTATAATTCACCCCTCCACTTT
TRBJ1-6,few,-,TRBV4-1,CASSQDLWDSPLHF,TGCGCCAGCAGCCAAGACCTTTGGGATTCACCCCTCCACTTT
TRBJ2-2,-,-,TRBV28,CASSYDGWHGELFF,TGTGCCAGCAGTTACGACGGTTGGCACGGGGAGCTGTTTTTT
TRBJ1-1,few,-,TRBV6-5,CASSYQLGQMNTEAFF,TGTGCCAGCAGTTACCAACTTGGACAGATGAACACTGAAGCTTTCTTT
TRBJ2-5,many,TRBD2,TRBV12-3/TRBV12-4,CASHGTGGETQYF,TGTGCCAGCCATGGAACGGGGGGAGAGACCCAGTACTTC
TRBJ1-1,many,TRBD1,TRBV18,CASSAGTVNTEAFF,TGTGCCAGCTCGGCGGGGACAGTGAACACTGAAGCTTTCTTT
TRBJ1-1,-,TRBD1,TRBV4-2,CASSQEWDRDTEAFF,TGTGCCAGCAGCCAAGAATGGGACAGAGACACTGAAGCTTTCTTT
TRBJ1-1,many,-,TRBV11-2,CASSLDQGRDLTEAFF,TGTGCCAGCAGCTTAGACCAAGGACGGGATCTCACTGAAGCTTTCTTT
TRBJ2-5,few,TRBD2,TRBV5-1,CASSKRTSGIYQETQYF,TGCGCCAGCAGCAAAAGGACTAGCGGAATATACCAAGAGACCCAGTACTTC
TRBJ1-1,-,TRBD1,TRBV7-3,CASSQKQGVNTEAFF,TGTGCCAGCAGCCAGAAACAGGGGGTCAACACTGAAGCTTTCTTT
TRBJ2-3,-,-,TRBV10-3,CAISASTDTQYF,TGTGCCATCAGTGCCAGTACAGATACGCAGTATTTT
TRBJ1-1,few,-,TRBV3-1,CASRNILRPTEAFF,TGTGCCAGCAGAAACATCCTGAGGCCCACTGAAGCTTTCTTT
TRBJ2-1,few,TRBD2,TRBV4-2,CASSQGGLAGSYNEQFF,TGTGCCAGCAGCCAAGGGGGGCTAGCGGGCTCCTACAATGAGCAGTTCTTC
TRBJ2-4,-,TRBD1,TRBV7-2,CASSLGRGQNIQYF,TGTGCCAGCAGCTTGGGCAGGGGGCAAAACATTCAGTACTTC
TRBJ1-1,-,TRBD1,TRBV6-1,CASSLSGTGVMGAFF,TGTGCCAGCAGTCTATCCGGGACAGGGGTAATGGGAGCTTTCTTT
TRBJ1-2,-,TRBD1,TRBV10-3,CAIRPVTGGAYGYTF,TGTGCCATCAGGCCGGTAACAGGGGGAGCCTATGGCTACACCTTC
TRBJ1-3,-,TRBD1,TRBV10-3,CAISDRGFPSGNTIYF,TGTGCCATCAGCGACAGGGGCTTTCCCTCTGGAAACACCATATATTTT
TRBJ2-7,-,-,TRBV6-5,CASQKPGSYEQYF,TGTGCCAGCCAAAAACCCGGCTCCTACGAGCAGTACTTC
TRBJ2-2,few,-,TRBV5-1,CASSLERTERGPGGELFF,TGCGCCAGCAGCTTGGAACGGACCGAACGGGGGCCCGGCGGGGAGCTGTTTTTT
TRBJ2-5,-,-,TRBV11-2,CASSLGRSQILYQETQYF,TGTGCCAGCAGCTTAGGCAGGAGCCAGATCCTTTACCAAGAGACCCAGTACTTC
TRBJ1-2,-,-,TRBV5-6,CASSGSGSEGGYTF,TGTGCCAGCAGCGGGTCTGGGTCCGAGGGTGGCTACACCTTC
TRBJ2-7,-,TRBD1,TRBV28,CASSPNSGTGDHEQYF,TGTGCCAGCAGTCCAAATTCCGGGACAGGGGACCACGAGCAGTACTTC
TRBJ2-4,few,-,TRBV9,CASSVGYSASLGDIQYF,TGTGCCAGCAGCGTAGGGTACAGCGCTTCCCTGGGAGACATTCAGTACTTC
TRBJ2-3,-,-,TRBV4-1,CASSEDPRGTDTQYF,TGCGCCAGCAGCGAGGACCCCCGGGGCACAGATACGCAGTATTTT
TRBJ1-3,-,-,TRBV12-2,CASRLSADRDTIYF,TGTGCAAGTCGCTTATCCGCGGACAGAGACACCATATATTTT
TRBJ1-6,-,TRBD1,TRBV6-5,CASRRDLTGGSSPLHF,TGTGCCAGCAGGCGCGACCTGACAGGGGGAAGCTCACCCCTCCACTTT
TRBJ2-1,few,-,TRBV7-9,CASSLSVSYNEQFF,TGTGCCAGCAGCTTATCGGTCTCCTACAATGAGCAGTTCTTC